One TCR beta chain is described in this entry. Its target is not known. It was with 60 Vbeta and 13 Jbeta primers that the PCR ran. Clones were sequenced by immunoSEQ multiplex PCR, and TCRdb holds only the in-frame ones, with some missing. The sample includes around 130,000 clones, about four fifths seen only once; the top ten take less than 2.5%. The data were obtained in a study of cytomegalovirus exposure and HLA in healthy donors. Study-wide findings and caveats: High sensitivity and specificity were reportedly achieved when the classifier diagnosed cytomegalovirus status. The study found most TCR sequences rare, yet found some public TCRs in many donors.

Sequenced: PBMCs. The TCR originated in a woman in her forties in good health and CMV-seronegative.

In nucleotides, the CDR3 is TGTGCCAGCAGACCCAGCGGGGGGGCTTATACGCAGTATTTT. It is translated as CASRPSGGAYTQYF. This chain connects TRBV5-6 to TRBJ2-3; the match to TRBD2 covers 10 bases. Trimming removed 5 bases from V and 7 bases from J; junction bases left unmatched: 7. CDR1 and CDR2 (germline): SGHDT, YYEEEE. This CDR3 spans 14 amino acids. Variable domain in full (rest from reference TRBV5-6 and TRBJ2-3): DAGVTQSPTHLIKTRGQQVTLRCSPKSGHDTVSWYQQALGQGPQFIFQYYEEEERQRGNFPDRFSGHQFPNYSSELNVNALLLGDSALYLCASRPSGGAYTQYFGPGTRLTVL.